The entry that follows covers one TCR beta chain sequence. The antigen remains undetermined. The entry originates in a study of TIL therapy for anti-PD-1-resistant metastatic lung cancer. Background on the study: Tumors had a median PD-L1 proportion score of approximately 5.5%. Most patients had lung adenocarcinoma. Study-level results: TIL cultures after expansion showed higher clonality and lower diversity than baseline tumor (median about 6% vs 30%).

Time point indicated: pre-treatment sample, taken before nivolumab and TIL therapy. Pleural nodules or supraclavicular lymph nodes made up most of the excised metastases sampled. This CDR3 comprises 14 residues. The V end lost 4 bases, the J end lost 7 bases, and 14 bases lay between the germline ends. From germline, CDR1 is SGDLS and CDR2 YYNGEE. Sequencing used immunoSEQ v3. Survey-level samples got approximately 2.1 million read pairs; deep-level samples got about 5-6 million. Data came from immunoSEQ multiplex PCR; TCRdb stores just in-frame clones and leaves some out. This sample has around 9,000 clones; roughly 80% occur once, and the top ten carry 10% to 12%.

The rearrangement uses TRBV9 and TRBJ2-2; D is possibly TRBD1 or TRBD2 (5 bases each). The TCR originated in a person aged 25-85 years with non-small cell lung cancer. Sequenced material: tumor tissue, taken at baseline. DNA for the CDR3: TGTGCCAGCAGCCCTCAGGGAGACGGCGGGGAGCTGTTTTTT. Translating it yields CASSPQGDGGELFF.